The 32 T cell receptor beta chains listed next were all sequenced from one sample in a study of T cell responses to AZD1222 COVID-19 vaccine. Only in-frame clones appear in the TCRdb table, and some are missing; sequencing was by immunoSEQ multiplex PCR. The data hold about 170,000 clones, with more than 90% observed a single time. Specimen: peripheral blood, collected on day 0 of AZD1222 vaccination. These receptors all come from an adult in good health.

The V gene is TRBV4-1, the J gene TRBJ2-7; 9 bases map to TRBD2. Germline values: CDR1 MGHRA, CDR2 YSYEKL. V shed 11 bases, J shed 4 bases, and the junction held 15 bases outside the gene matches. CDR3 size: 15 residues. CDR3 bases: TGCGCCCCCAGCCAACTCGCGGGAGGGCCTTACGAGCAGTACTTC. Amino acid sequence: CAPSQLAGGPYEQYF.

This sequence joins TRBV7-9 and TRBJ2-2; TRBD2 might be the D (5 bases). Trimming left V 7 bases short and J 6 bases short, with 18 bases between. Germline V gene lookup returns CDR1 SEHNR and CDR2 FQNEAQ (reference sequence). CDR3 length: 15 amino acids. The CDR3 DNA sequence: TGTGCCAGCATCGAGGGTTTTGGTTTTCCCGGGGAGCTGTTTTTT. As protein: CASIEGFGFPGELFF.

The gene calls are TRBV15 and TRBJ2-2, with 9 nucleotides matching TRBD2. Trimming removed 7 bases from V and 5 bases from J; junction bases left unmatched: 5. This CDR3 spans 14 amino acids. Germline V gene data show CDR1 as LNHNV and CDR2 as YYDKDF (reference sequence). CDR3 protein: CATKSGRTTGELFF. The CDR3, as DNA: TGTGCCACCAAAAGCGGGAGGACGACCGGGGAGCTGTTTTTT.

The rearrangement joins TRBV7-6 to TRBJ1-6, with 7 bases identical to TRBD1. CDR3 length: 18 residues. Trimming cost V 1 base and J 10 bases; bases outside gene matches: 16. Germline V gene lookup returns CDR1 SGHVS and CDR2 FNYEAQ. The CDR3 DNA reads as TGTGCCAGCAGCTTAGAAGGGGTTACTGACAGGGTAAAATCACCCCTCCACTTT. Translated, it gives CASSLEGVTDRVKSPLHF.

The chain uses TRBV4-2 and TRBJ2-7, with D perhaps matching TRBD1 or TRBD2 (5 bases each). V lost 1 base and J 4 bases, leaving 20 bases between the germline ends. Germline V gene sequence: CDR1 LGHNA, CDR2 YNFKEQ. This CDR3 spans 17 amino acids. CDR3 bases: TGTGCCAGCAGCCAAGGGGACCGTCAGGAGGCGCGTTACGAGCAGTACTTC. It encodes CASSQGDRQEARYEQYF.

This chain links TRBV6-6 with TRBJ1-2; 7 nucleotides match TRBD1. The CDR3 spans 13 residues. The V gene's germline CDR1 is MNHNY and CDR2 SVGAGI (reference sequence). With 4 bases clipped from V and 6 bases from J, the junction kept 5 bases outside the gene matches. The chain's CDR3 is CASSLLGQDGYTF. In DNA, the CDR3 is TGTGCCAGCAGTTTACTTGGACAGGATGGCTACACCTTC.

The chain carries TRBV30 and TRBJ2-1; no clear D. V was trimmed by 3 bases and J by 4 bases, leaving 7 bases between them. Germline V gene data show CDR1 as GTSNPN and CDR2 as SVGIG (reference sequence). The CDR3 runs 12 residues. DNA of the CDR3: TGTGCCTGGAGCAACGGGTACAATGAGCAGTTCTTC. It translates to CAWSNGYNEQFF. The variable domain in full, with the rest retrieved from reference TRBV30 and TRBJ2-1, is SQTIHQWPATLVQPVGSPLSLECTVEGTSNPNLYWYRQAAGRGLQLLFYSVGIGQISSEVPQNLSASRPQDRQFILSSKKLLLSDSGFYLCAWSNGYNEQFFGPGTRLTVL.

The chain combines TRBV24-1 with TRBJ2-7; 9 bases fit TRBD2. Germline lookup yields CDR1 KGHDR and CDR2 SFDVKD. Trimming took 0 bases from V and 2 from J; bases not matched to a gene: 4. The CDR3 spans 16 residues. This CDR3 reads CATSDLTSGPPYEQYF. The CDR3 nucleotides read TGTGCCACCAGTGATTTGACTAGCGGGCCCCCCTACGAGCAGTACTTC.

In its sample, this clone was seen once. The chain uses TRBV6-5 and TRBJ1-2, with 7 nucleotides matching TRBD1. J gave up 0 bases and V 1 base, and 5 bases lay outside the gene matches. Germline values: CDR1 MNHEY, CDR2 SVGAGI. The CDR3 is made up of 16 amino acids. The CDR3 coding sequence is TGTGCCAGCAGTTACTGGGGACAGTCGCCTAACTATGGCTACACCTTC. Encoded protein: CASSYWGQSPNYGYTF.

The chain uses TRBV6-5 and TRBJ2-7; possibly TRBD1 for D (7 bases). V lost 6 bases, J lost 2 bases, and 17 bases lay in between. Germline CDR1 and CDR2: MNHEY and SVGAGI. This CDR3 contains 15 residues. DNA of the CDR3: TGTGCCAGCAGCCCCAGACAGGGAGGTCCCTACGAGCAGTACTTC. Translating gives CASSPRQGGPYEQYF.

The chain joins TRBV7-8 to TRBJ1-1; D ambiguous. V dropped 1 base and J dropped 0 bases, with 6 bases sitting between them. The CDR3 has 14 residues. The germline V gene encodes CDR1 SGHVS and CDR2 FQNEAQ. The CDR3 loop reads CASSLGRLNTEAFF. Here the CDR3 DNA reads TGTGCCAGCAGCTTAGGACGGCTGAACACTGAAGCTTTCTTT.

The chain links TRBV5-1 to TRBJ1-6; D uncertain. Trimming stripped 4 bases from V and 7 bases from J, with 24 bases between. The CDR3 loop spans 18 amino acids. The germline V gene encodes CDR1 SGHRS and CDR2 YFSETQ. The CDR3 sequence: CASSGGTGYPNTNSPLHF. In DNA, the CDR3 is TGCGCCAGCAGCGGCGGTACGGGTTATCCAAACACGAATTCACCCCTCCACTTT.

The V gene is TRBV6-1, the J gene TRBJ1-1; 7 bases align to TRBD1. Germline CDR1 and CDR2: MNHNS and SASEGT. V lost 3 bases, J lost 0 bases, and 4 bases stayed unmatched. The CDR3 contains 15 residues. The CDR3 DNA reads as TGTGCCAGCAGTGATCTAGACAGGGTGAACACTGAAGCTTTCTTT. It is translated as CASSDLDRVNTEAFF.

The chain combines TRBV6-5 with TRBJ1-2; D may be TRBD1 (6 bases). The germline gives CDR1 MNHEY, CDR2 SVGAGI. CDR3 length: 12 residues. The V end lost 5 bases, the J end lost 4 bases, and 8 bases lay between the germline ends. CDR3: CASSMDSYGYTF. CDR3 sequence (DNA): TGTGCCAGCAGTATGGACAGCTATGGCTACACCTTC.

This CDR3 reads CASSPRVTGGQEQYF. The CDR3 nucleotides are TGTGCCAGTAGTCCGAGAGTGACAGGGGGTCAGGAGCAGTACTTC. The V call is TRBV19, the J call TRBJ2-7, with 9 bases matching TRBD1. V was clipped by 5 bases and J by 7 bases; unmatched bases: 12. CDR1 LNHDA and CDR2 SQIVND come from the germline V gene (reference sequence). The CDR3 totals 15 residues.

The rearrangement joins TRBV3-1 (or the pseudogene TRBV3-2) to TRBJ1-4, with D perhaps TRBD1 (6 bases). The CDR3 totals 18 residues. The V gene lost 3 bases and the J gene lost 7 bases, with 24 bases spanning the gap. CDR1 is LGHDT and CDR2 is YNNKEL in the germline V gene (reference sequence). The CDR3 region has the DNA TGTGCCAGCAGCCACAAGAGGGCTTCTGGGGGGCGCGTTGAAAAACTGTTTTTT. Its protein is CASSHKRASGGRVEKLFF.

This chain connects TRBV12-3 or TRBV12-4 to TRBJ2-3; D remains unclear. Trimming left V 5 bases short and J 6 bases short, with 9 bases between. The CDR3 extends over 12 amino acids. The CDR3 coding sequence is TGTGCCAGCAGTCCTGCCCCGGATACGCAGTATTTT. Translated, it gives CASSPAPDTQYF.

The chain recombines TRBV2 with TRBJ1-1; TRBD1 matches 7 bases. V gave up 11 bases and J gave up 3 bases; unmatched junction bases: 6. There are 12 residues in the CDR3. CDR1 and CDR2 from the germline V gene are SNHLY and FYNNEI. The CDR3: CAARGQYTEAFF. In nucleotides, the CDR3 is TGTGCCGCACGGGGACAGTACACTGAAGCTTTCTTT.

The chain uses TRBV18 and TRBJ1-2; D ambiguous. Trimming pared 2 bases from V and 8 bases from J, leaving 9 bases between. The V gene's germline CDR1 is KGHSH and CDR2 LQKENI. The CDR3 covers 12 residues. The DNA for the CDR3 is TGTGCCAGCTCACCATACGGCAGGGGCTACACCTTC. Translated, it gives CASSPYGRGYTF.

The rearrangement joins TRBV19 to TRBJ1-1, with unresolved D. Trimming took 3 bases from V and 4 from J, leaving 6 bases between them. The CDR3 contains 12 residues. Germline V lookup: CDR1 LNHDA, CDR2 SQIVND (reference sequence). The chain's CDR3 is CASSMGSTEAFF. CDR3 in DNA: TGTGCCAGTAGTATGGGGAGCACTGAAGCTTTCTTT.

The chain carries TRBV9 and TRBJ2-1; the match to TRBD2 covers 9 bases. The germline V gene encodes CDR1 SGDLS and CDR2 YYNGEE. After removal of 3 bases from V and 7 bases from J, the junction contained 5 bases not matched to a gene. This CDR3 contains 14 residues. The CDR3 DNA sequence: TGTGCCAGCAGCGCCGGGACTAGCCTAAATGAGCAGTTCTTC. Translating it yields CASSAGTSLNEQFF.

The chain joins TRBV7-9 to TRBJ1-4; 8 bases line up with TRBD1. V shed 0 bases, J shed 7 bases, and the junction held 1 base outside the gene matches. Germline CDR1 SEHNR, CDR2 FQNEAQ (reference sequence). The length of the CDR3 is 14 residues. The DNA for the CDR3 is TGTGCCAGCAGCTTAGCACAGGGGGTTGAAAAACTGTTTTTT. It specifies CASSLAQGVEKLFF.

J is TRBJ1-1 and V is TRBV5-1; maybe TRBD1 (5 bases). Trimming shortened V by 4 bases and J by 0 bases, and 10 bases separated the two germline ends. From germline, CDR1 is SGHRS and CDR2 YFSETQ. The CDR3 is 14 residues long. CDR3 loop: CASSPGHVNTEAFF. In DNA, the CDR3 is TGCGCCAGCAGCCCCGGACACGTGAACACTGAAGCTTTCTTT.

V usage is TRBV3-1 (or the pseudogene TRBV3-2) and J usage is TRBJ2-7; D is unresolved. Germline CDR1 LGHDT, CDR2 YNNKEL (reference sequence). The CDR3 sequence is 12 residues long. Trimming stripped 2 bases from V and 7 bases from J, with 9 bases between. The CDR3 protein is CASSQSFREQYF. The CDR3 nucleotides are TGTGCCAGCAGCCAATCTTTCCGGGAGCAGTACTTC.

This sequence joins TRBV30 and TRBJ2-2, with D possibly TRBD1 on 6 matching bases. The germline gives CDR1 GTSNPN, CDR2 SVGIG (reference sequence). V was trimmed by 3 bases and J by 2 bases, leaving 13 bases between them. The CDR3 runs to 15 residues. CDR3 in DNA: TGTGCCTGGAGCCCGGGACACCTAAACACCGGGGAGCTGTTTTTT. The encoded protein is CAWSPGHLNTGELFF.

The chain links TRBV19 to TRBJ2-7; the D gene is possibly TRBD1 (6 bases). With 4 bases removed from V and 3 bases from J, the gap between germline ends came to 10 bases. Germline V lookup: CDR1 LNHDA, CDR2 SQIVND (reference sequence). This CDR3 region has 13 residues. The CDR3 loop reads CASSRTASYEQYF. The CDR3 region has the DNA TGTGCCAGTAGTAGGACAGCGAGCTACGAGCAGTACTTC.

This clone has only one observation. The V and J genes are TRBV19 and TRBJ1-1; 8 positions match TRBD1. The CDR3 contains 15 residues. Germline assignment: CDR1 LNHDA and CDR2 SQIVND (reference sequence). V trimming: 3 bases; J trimming: 3 bases; junction bases outside the gene matches: 6. DNA for the CDR3: TGTGCCAGTAGTATTAGGACAGGGTCGTACACTGAAGCTTTCTTT. It yields the protein CASSIRTGSYTEAFF.

The chain combines TRBV18 with TRBJ1-3, with TRBD1 matching 12 bases. From germline, CDR1 is KGHSH and CDR2 LQKENI. This CDR3 comprises 16 residues. The trim removed 2 bases at V and 4 bases at J, leaving 3 bases unmatched. The CDR3, as DNA: TGTGCCAGCTCACCAATGGGACAGGGGGCAGGAAACACCATATATTTT. Its translation: CASSPMGQGAGNTIYF.

The chain uses TRBV18 and TRBJ2-7; D is tentatively TRBD1 or TRBD2 (5 bases each). The V end lost 0 bases, the J end lost 1 base, and 10 bases lay between the germline ends. CDR3 length: 15 residues. The germline V gene has CDR1 KGHSH and CDR2 LQKENI. CDR3 sequence: CASSPPGWGSYEQYF. The CDR3 region has the DNA TGTGCCAGCTCACCACCGGGTTGGGGGTCCTACGAGCAGTACTTC.

This clone was detected only once. The chain has TRBV20-1 and TRBJ1-5; D uncertain. Germline lookup yields CDR1 DFQATT and CDR2 SNEGSKA (reference sequence). This CDR3 has 10 amino acids. The V gene lost 6 bases and the J gene lost 5 bases, with 5 bases spanning the gap. CDR3 bases: TGCAGTGCCGACGATCAGCCCCAGCATTTT. It codes for CSADDQPQHF.

V is TRBV19 and J is TRBJ2-2, with D possibly TRBD2 on 5 matching bases. The CDR3 is 15 amino acids. V gave up 6 bases and J gave up 4 bases, with 15 bases separating them. CDR1 and CDR2 from the germline V gene are LNHDA and SQIVND (reference sequence). In DNA form, the CDR3 reads TGTGCCAGTAGGCCCCTCGGGGAGTTCACCGGGGAGCTGTTTTTT. Protein sequence: CASRPLGEFTGELFF.

V is TRBV7-8 and J is TRBJ1-5, with a tentative D call TRBD1 (5 bases). The CDR3 has 16 amino acids. Germline CDR1 SGHVS, CDR2 FQNEAQ. V lost 0 bases and J 1 base, leaving 10 bases between the germline ends. CDR3 sequence: CASSLAGQQSNQPQHF. In DNA form, the CDR3 reads TGTGCCAGCAGCTTAGCGGGGCAGCAGAGCAATCAGCCCCAGCATTTT.